A selection of T cell receptor beta chains follows, all from one sample in a study of T cell responses to AZD1222 COVID-19 vaccine. Clones were sequenced by immunoSEQ multiplex PCR, and TCRdb holds only the in-frame ones, with some missing. This table holds 100,000 to 110,000 clones, about nine tenths found once. Sequencing used peripheral blood, obtained on day 0 of AZD1222 vaccination. These receptors all stem from an adult in good health. Both conserved end residues are part of each CDR3. A D gene is named only where the DNA matches it firmly. Some rows have no size entry. The others give once, few or many, or a class for an expanded clone.

TRBJ1-2,NA,NA,TRBV15,TGTGCCACCAGCCCCCCTCGGGGGAACTATGGCTACACCTTC,CATSPPRGNYGYTF
TRBJ2-7,TRBD2,NA,TRBV5-6,TGTGCCAGCAGCCACAGCGGGAGGGCCAGGTACGAGCAGTACTTC,CASSHSGRARYEQYF
TRBJ1-2,NA,NA,TRBV7-9,TGTGCCAGCAGCTCCGTGGACGCGGCTAACTATGGCTACACCTTC,CASSSVDAANYGYTF
TRBJ2-7,NA,NA,TRBV6-4,TGTGCCAGCCCTCAATACGAGCAGTACTTC,CASPQYEQYF
TRBJ2-7,TRBD1,NA,TRBV5-1,TGCGCCAGCAGCTTACAGGGGGTACACGAGCAGTACTTC,CASSLQGVHEQYF
TRBJ1-2,NA,NA,TRBV12-3/TRBV12-4,TGTGCCAGCAGTTCGACCAGATATGGCTACACCTTC,CASSSTRYGYTF
TRBJ2-4,NA,NA,TRBV23-1,TGCGCCAGCAGTCTTAGGCTTACTCAACTAGCCAAAAACATTCAGTACTTC,CASSLRLTQLAKNIQYF
TRBJ2-1,NA,NA,TRBV30,TGTGCCTGGGGTATAGTTGGGGGAGAGAATGAGCAGTTCTTC,CAWGIVGGENEQFF
TRBJ2-3,NA,NA,TRBV4-1,TGCGCCAGCAGCCGAGGGACCGGGACGCACTATACGCAGTATTTT,CASSRGTGTHYTQYF
TRBJ2-7,NA,NA,TRBV5-4,TGTGCCAGCAGCTTGTGGGGTTCCGGTGACGAGCAGTACTTC,CASSLWGSGDEQYF
TRBJ2-1,NA,NA,TRBV29-1,TGCAGCGTGGACCGCGGGTCCTCCTACAATGAGCAGTTCTTC,CSVDRGSSYNEQFF
TRBJ2-3,TRBD1,NA,TRBV29-1,TGCAGCGTTGACCCCCGGACAGGGCCTCCCATAAATACGCAGTATTTT,CSVDPRTGPPINTQYF
TRBJ2-1,NA,NA,TRBV9,TGTGCCAGCAGCGTAGCGGATGAGCAGTTCTTC,CASSVADEQFF
TRBJ2-1,NA,NA,TRBV3-1/TRBV3-2,TGTGCCAGCAGCCAAGCCCCACAGGGTAGTGAGCAGTTCTTC,CASSQAPQGSEQFF
TRBJ2-2,NA,NA,TRBV6-6,TGTGCCAGCAGTTACCGGGGAACCGGGGAGCTGTTTTTT,CASSYRGTGELFF
TRBJ1-1,NA,NA,TRBV5-1,TGCGCCAGCAGGGTCCTCTTAAACACTGAAGCTTTCTTT,CASRVLLNTEAFF
TRBJ2-1,NA,NA,TRBV2,TGTGCCAGCAAAGGCGCCCCCGATGAGCAGTTCTTC,CASKGAPDEQFF
TRBJ2-2,NA,once,TRBV6-4,TGTGCCAGCAGTGACTCTGGCGGGGAGCTGTTTTTT,CASSDSGGELFF
TRBJ2-2,NA,NA,TRBV6-5,TGTGCCAGCATAGAAGGGAACACCGGGGAGCTGTTTTTT,CASIEGNTGELFF
TRBJ2-4,NA,NA,TRBV3-1/TRBV3-2,TGTGCCAGCAGCCAAGTCACAAGGGATACCTCAACCAAAAACATTCAGTACTTC,CASSQVTRDTSTKNIQYF
TRBJ1-3,NA,NA,TRBV30,TGTGCCTGGAGTGTACGGCTCCTCCAACGAAACACCATATATTTT,CAWSVRLLQRNTIYF
TRBJ1-3,NA,once,TRBV21-1,TGTGCCAGCAGGGAATTGTCTAGCTCTGGAAACACCATATATTTT,CASRELSSSGNTIYF
TRBJ1-4,TRBD1,once,TRBV6-6,TGTGCCAGCAGTCACCACCGCCTCCGGGACAGGTATTCAACTAATGAAAAACTGTTTTTT,CASSHHRLRDRYSTNEKLFF
TRBJ2-3,TRBD2,NA,TRBV28,TGTGCCAGCAGTTTAAGGCTAGCGGGGGGAGATACGCAGTATTTT,CASSLRLAGGDTQYF
TRBJ1-1,NA,many,TRBV28,TGTGCCAGCAGGCCTCTCTTAGGGGGAGCAACTGAAGCTTTCTTT,CASRPLLGGATEAFF
TRBJ1-5,TRBD1,few,TRBV27,TGTGCCAGCAGACCCGGGACAGGGGGCAATCAGCCCCAGCATTTT,CASRPGTGGNQPQHF
TRBJ2-7,TRBD2,NA,TRBV15,TGTGCCACCAGCAGGGCTAGCGGGAGACAGGAGCAGTACTTC,CATSRASGRQEQYF
TRBJ1-1,NA,NA,TRBV5-1,TGCGCCAGCAGCTTCGAACCCCGAGGAGCTGCTGAAGCTTTCTTT,CASSFEPRGAAEAFF
TRBJ2-6,NA,NA,TRBV5-4,TGTGCCAGCAGCCCACCCCCCAGGGCTGGGGCCAACGTCCTGACTTTC,CASSPPPRAGANVLTF
TRBJ1-1,NA,NA,TRBV10-3,TGTGCCATCAGTGACACCCGTACAACTAGGGACACTTTGAACACTGAAGCTTTCTTT,CAISDTRTTRDTLNTEAFF
TRBJ1-6,NA,NA,TRBV2,TGTGCCAGCAGTGTCGGTGGACATAATAATTCACCCCTCCACTTT,CASSVGGHNNSPLHF
TRBJ2-1,NA,NA,TRBV18,TGTGCCAGCTCACCACCGGGAGAATCCTCCTACAATGAGCAGTTCTTC,CASSPPGESSYNEQFF
TRBJ1-2,NA,NA,TRBV7-9,TGTGCCAGCAGCCCTCAGAGGTCCGGGGGCCCTAACTATGGCTACACCTTC,CASSPQRSGGPNYGYTF
TRBJ2-1,TRBD2,NA,TRBV18,TGTGCCAGCTCACCTCCGGGACTAGCGTCCGGTGAGCAGTTCTTC,CASSPPGLASGEQFF
TRBJ2-7,NA,NA,TRBV7-2,TGTGCCAGCAGCCCCCCCGGGACGGCAACCTACGAGCAGTACTTC,CASSPPGTATYEQYF
TRBJ2-3,TRBD2,once,TRBV6-5,TGTGCCAGCAGTTATCAACTAGCGGGACGAGATACGCAGTATTTT,CASSYQLAGRDTQYF
TRBJ1-5,NA,NA,TRBV10-2,TGCGCCAGCAGTGTGGGCCTCAATCAGCCCCAGCATTTT,CASSVGLNQPQHF
TRBJ1-5,NA,NA,TRBV5-8,TGTGCCAGCAGCTTGGATGCGGCCCGCGGGCCCCAGCATTTT,CASSLDAARGPQHF
TRBJ1-6,NA,NA,TRBV27,TGTGCCAGCAGTTTATTTGACAGGCTGAATTCACCCCTCCACTTT,CASSLFDRLNSPLHF
TRBJ1-6,NA,NA,TRBV13,TGTGCCAGCAGCTTAGGGGCCGCGGGGAATTCACCCCTCCACTTT,CASSLGAAGNSPLHF
TRBJ2-1,NA,NA,TRBV11-2,TGTGCCAGCAGCCGCCTAGTCGCGGATGAGCAGTTCTTC,CASSRLVADEQFF